The 26 T cell receptor beta chains presented below share a single source sample, sequenced in a study of CD8+CD57+ T cells in acquired aplastic anemia. Using genomic DNA as the template, TCR beta VDJ and CDR3 profiling was carried out. TCRdb analysed the reads with MiXCR anew, one entry per CDR3 protein. The data show 260,000 or so distinct CDR3 sequences, around 82% seen once. Individuals selected for sequencing had exhibited CD8+CD57+ cell expansion on flow cytometry. Input material: sorted CD4+, CD8+, or CD8+CD57+ T cells (not recorded which) from PBMCs. The receptor source for this set is a human donor with aplastic anemia.

Details on this clonotype: The junction shows a germline mismatch at one end, possibly a read error. The chain employs TRBV15 and TRBJ2-7, with D tentatively TRBD2 (7 bases). CDR3 length: 14 amino acids. Germline V gives CDR1 LNHNV, CDR2 YYDKDF (reference sequence). Here the CDR3 DNA reads TGTGCCACCAGCCTGGAGGGGGGGACCGATGAGCAGTACTTT. Encoded protein: CATSLEGGTDEQYF. Combining the CDR3 with reference TRBV15 and TRBJ2-7 gives the whole variable domain DAMVIQNPRYQVTQFGKPVTLSCSQTLNHNVMYWYQQKSSQAPKLLFHYYDKDFNNEADTPDNFQSRRPNTSFCFLDIRSPGLGDTAMYLCATSLEGGTDEQYFGPGTRLTVT.

Notes on this clonotype: Its ends do not fully match the called genes, so a read error is possible. The chain has TRBV10-1 and TRBJ1-4, with D unresolved. Germline CDR1 reads WNHNN; CDR2 reads SYGVQD (reference sequence). The length of the CDR3 is 17 residues. The DNA of the CDR3 is TGTGCCATCCGTAAAGGTTCAGGAGAACAAATTAATGAAAAACTGTTTTTT. Translated, it gives CAIRKGSGEQINEKLFF.

For the CDR3, the DNA is TGTGCCAGCAGCCGGACCCCCGGTCAAGAGACCCAGTACTTC. Translation: CASSRTPGQETQYF. This chain links TRBV9 with TRBJ2-5, with D unresolved. The germline V gene has CDR1 SGDLS and CDR2 YYNGEE. This CDR3 spans 14 amino acids. Trimming removed 4 bases at V and 2 bases at J, with 12 bases between.

This clonotype was observed a single time. The conserved phenylalanine or tryptophan is not found at the CDR3 terminus, so this likely reflects a read error. The DNA is left out, because the CDR3 cannot be placed on it with certainty; the CDR3 is given as TCRdb lists it. The chain has TRBV7-6 and TRBJ2-5; TRBD2, the table's D call, lacks a check against the DNA. Germline loops: CDR1 SGHVS, CDR2 FNYEAQ. The CDR3 comprises 14 residues, both ends counted. CDR3 residues: CASSLLVQRETPHL.

Remarks on this clonotype: A read error may account for a junction end that differs from germline. V and J are TRBV9 and TRBJ1-1; TRBD1 is a possible D gene (5 bases). Germline-derived CDR1 and CDR2 are SGDLS and YYNGEE. The CDR3 is 15 amino acids. CDR3 in amino acids: CASSPGGTGGTDAFF. The CDR3 nucleotides read TGTGCCAGCAGCCCCGGGGGGACGGGGGGGACTGATGCTTTCTTT.

The V call is TRBV7-3, the J call TRBJ2-1; D may be TRBD1 (6 bases). The CDR3 sequence is 16 residues long. V gave up 5 bases and J gave up 10 bases, with 24 bases separating them. Germline values: CDR1 SGHTA, CDR2 FQGTGA. In DNA form, the CDR3 reads TGTGCCAGCAGCCCTGGGGGCGGAAACGGTCAGGCCGAGCAGTTCTTC. Protein: CASSPGGGNGQAEQFF.

The CDR3, as DNA: TGTGCCAGCAGCCTGGCCGGGTCTCAATCACCCCAGCATTTT. As protein: CASSLAGSQSPQHF. V usage is TRBV5-6 and J usage is TRBJ1-5; D is unclear. The germline V and J ends were trimmed by 4 bases and 10 bases, with 18 bases remaining between them. CDR3 length: 14 residues. From germline, CDR1 is SGHDT and CDR2 YYEEEE. Full variable domain (remainder filled in from reference TRBV5-6 and TRBJ1-5): DAGVTQSPTHLIKTRGQQVTLRCSPKSGHDTVSWYQQALGQGPQFIFQYYEEEERQRGNFPDRFSGHQFPNYSSELNVNALLLGDSALYLCASSLAGSQSPQHFGDGTRLSIL.

The chain employs TRBV15 and TRBJ1-1, with D hard to call. Germline assignment: CDR1 LNHNV and CDR2 YYDKDF (reference sequence). Trimming removed 7 bases from V and 0 bases from J, with 12 bases in between. This CDR3 comprises 14 residues. CDR3 amino acids: CATTPVGVNTEAFF. For the CDR3, the DNA is TGTGCCACCACCCCCGTGGGCGTGAACACTGAAGCTTTCTTT.

This clonotype is deemed medium-sized. This chain joins TRBV20-1 and TRBJ1-5, with D uncertain. The V end was cut by 3 bases, the J end by 0 bases, with 9 bases between. CDR3 length: 14 amino acids. Germline lookup yields CDR1 DFQATT and CDR2 SNEGSKA (reference sequence). CDR3 region: CSASKALSNQPQHF. Here the CDR3 DNA reads TGCAGTGCTAGTAAGGCCCTTAGCAATCAGCCCCAGCATTTT.

Comment on this clonotype: A junction end diverges from the germline sequence, so it may reflect a read error. The chain joins TRBV7-2 to TRBJ2-5; a possible D gene is TRBD2 (5 bases). The CDR3 has 14 residues. Per the germline V gene, CDR1 is SGHTA and CDR2 is FQGNSA. CDR3 sequence: CAYDVAAGHETEYF. DNA of the CDR3: TGTGCCTACGACGTGGCGGCGGGCCACGAGACCGAGTACTTC.

Remarks on this clonotype: A read error may produce the germline difference seen at one junction end. This sequence joins TRBV5-5 and TRBJ2-1; a weak D match, TRBD2 (6 bases). There are 13 residues in the CDR3. Germline V CDR1 and CDR2: SGHKS, YYEKEE (reference sequence). CDR3 loop: CASSQGSAGSLSF. The CDR3 region has the DNA TGTGCCAGCAGCCAAGGATCGGCGGGAAGTCTGTCCTTC.

In DNA form, the CDR3 reads TGTGCCACCAGCAAAGGGGGCGCGGATACGCAGTATTTT. Translated: CATSKGGADTQYF. The V call is TRBV15, the J call TRBJ2-3, with 7 bases identical to TRBD1. V gave up 4 bases and J gave up 6 bases; unmatched junction bases: 4. Germline CDR1 reads LNHNV; CDR2 reads YYDKDF (reference sequence). This CDR3 region has 13 residues.

Comments on this clonotype: Likely a read error: the CDR3 ends without its conserved phenylalanine or tryptophan. The DNA is left out, because the CDR3 cannot be placed on it with certainty; the CDR3 is given as TCRdb lists it. V and J are TRBV7-9 and TRBJ2-3. The CDR3 length is 12 residues, termini included. From germline, CDR1 is SEHNR and CDR2 FQNEAQ (reference sequence). The CDR3 is CASSVERSGEYY.

With respect to this clonotype: The conserved final phenylalanine or tryptophan is absent from the CDR3, which likely points to a read error. It is unclear where the CDR3 begins or ends on the DNA, so no DNA is shown, and the CDR3 is as TCRdb lists it. Here the CDR3 reads CASGDGGTVTQYFFS. The chain joins TRBV2 to TRBJ2-1; the D call TRBD1 from the table was never checked on the DNA. Germline CDR1 is SNHLY and CDR2 is FYNNEI. The CDR3 length equals 15 residues, ends included.

This chain uses TRBV9 with TRBJ1-1, with TRBD1 identical over 7 bases. The CDR3 runs to 15 residues. Germline-derived CDR1 and CDR2 are SGDLS and YYNGEE. Unmatched junction bases numbered 18, after V lost 4 bases and J lost 12 bases. Here the CDR3 DNA reads TGTGCCAGCAGCTTAGGGCGAACAGGGACAGATACACCTTTCTTT. The encoded protein is CASSLGRTGTDTPFF.

This chain joins TRBV7-6 and TRBJ1-1; D is unresolved. Germline CDR1 SGHVS, CDR2 FNYEAQ. The ends were cut back, 7 bases at V and 10 bases at J, with 25 bases in the middle. This CDR3 has 15 residues. The CDR3 loop reads CASTLGMAANTAAFF. CDR3 DNA: TGTGCCAGCACCCTAGGTATGGCAGCCAACACGGCAGCTTTCTTT. Using reference TRBV7-6 and TRBJ1-1 for the parts outside the CDR3, the full variable domain is GAGVSQSPRYKVTKRGQDVALRCDPISGHVSLYWYRQALGQGPEFLTYFNYEAQQDKSGLPNDRFSAERPEGSISTLTIQRTEQRDSAMYRCASTLGMAANTAAFFGQGTRLTVV.

The chain joins TRBV6-6 to TRBJ2-1, with no clear D. The CDR3 is 16 amino acids. Germline CDR1 reads MNHNY; CDR2 reads SVGAGI (reference sequence). V was cut by 7 bases and J by 0 bases, with 16 bases left in between. The CDR3 DNA reads as TGTGCCAGCAAGGCTCGACGTGCGAGCTCCTACAATGAGCAGTTCTTC. Encoded protein: CASKARRASSYNEQFF.

A note on this clonotype: An end of the junction differs from the germline gene, which may be a read error. The chain is built from TRBV15 and TRBJ2-3; possibly TRBD1 or TRBD2 for D (5 bases each). The germline gives CDR1 LNHNV, CDR2 YYDKDF (reference sequence). The CDR3 contains 14 residues. The CDR3 DNA reads TGTGCCACCAGCAGAGGCAGGGAGAAAGATACCCAGTATTTT. Protein: CATSRGREKDTQYF.

The chain employs TRBV20-1 and TRBJ1-1; D is perhaps TRBD1 (5 bases). V was pared by 7 bases and J by 8 bases, with 26 bases between. Germline V lookup: CDR1 DFQATT, CDR2 SNEGSKA (reference sequence). The CDR3 loop spans 15 amino acids. CDR3 nucleotides: TGCAGTGGGGGACTAGAGGGCGGGGGAGACGTCGAAGCTTTCTTT. Its protein product is CSGGLEGGGDVEAFF.

The CDR3 bases are TGTGCCAGCAGCGAGGATCGGACAGATAACACCGGGGAGCTGTTTTTT. Residues: CASSEDRTDNTGELFF. The gene calls are TRBV11-3 and TRBJ2-2; maybe TRBD1 (6 bases). V lost 5 bases to trimming and J lost 2 bases, with 15 bases between them. CDR1 is SGHNT, CDR2 YENEEA, per germline. The CDR3 has 16 amino acids.

As regards this clonotype: An end of the junction differs from the germline gene, which may be a read error. This chain joins TRBV7-9 and TRBJ1-2; D may be TRBD1 (5 bases). The CDR3 loop spans 16 amino acids. CDR1 SEHNR and CDR2 FQNEAQ come from the germline V gene (reference sequence). In DNA form, the CDR3 reads TGTGCCGGCAGCTTGGCAGCGGGGCGGGTCTTCAATGAGTACACCTTC. It translates to CAGSLAAGRVFNEYTF.

This clonotype was detected only once. An end of the junction differs from the germline gene, which may be a read error. The chain links TRBV2 to TRBJ2-1; D may be TRBD2 (7 bases). The CDR3 is made up of 13 amino acids. Per germline, CDR1 SNHLY and CDR2 FYNNEI. CDR3 protein: CASGGGGSDTQFF. DNA of the CDR3: TGTGCCAGCGGAGGCGGGGGCAGCGATACGCAGTTTTTT.

The chain couples TRBV7-9 to TRBJ1-5; no clear D. V was pared by 3 bases and J by 12 bases, with 21 bases between. The CDR3 is 15 residues long. Germline assignment: CDR1 SEHNR and CDR2 FQNEAQ (reference sequence). In DNA form, the CDR3 reads TGTGCCAGCAGCTTTCAAGGCAGCGGAGGGAGCGACCAGCATTTT. Protein: CASSFQGSGGSDQHF.

As for this clonotype: A much more abundant neighbour one base away suggests this may be a read error. The final CDR3 position lacks the conserved phenylalanine or tryptophan, pointing to a likely read error. The limits of the CDR3 on the DNA are not certain, so only TCRdb's listed CDR3 is given. V is TRBV2 and J is TRBJ2-6; TRBD1, the table's D call, lacks a check against the DNA. 16 amino acids form the CDR3, both terminal residues included. Germline CDR1 reads SNHLY; CDR2 reads FYNNEI. The CDR3 loop reads CASGDAGTDTQYFGTG.

Notes on this clonotype: The final CDR3 position lacks the conserved phenylalanine or tryptophan, pointing to a likely read error. The chain combines TRBV24-1 with TRBJ2-1, with D possibly being TRBD2 (5 bases). V was pared by 4 bases and J by 8 bases, with 14 bases between. Germline V gene data show CDR1 as KGHDR and CDR2 as SFDVKD. The CDR3 loop spans 14 amino acids. The CDR3, as DNA: TGTGCCACCAGTGACAGCAGGACTGGGGATGAGCAGTTCTCC. It is translated as CATSDSRTGDEQFS.

There are a few counts of this clonotype. The gene calls are TRBV2 and TRBJ1-1; D is ambiguous. Germline values: CDR1 SNHLY, CDR2 FYNNEI. The CDR3 runs to 12 residues. Trimming cost V 7 bases and J 1 base, with 7 bases left between them. The DNA for the CDR3 is TGTGCCAGCACGGGAGAGAACACTGAAGCTTTCTTT. This translates into CASTGENTEAFF.